This T cell receptor beta chain was retrieved from a study of low-dose radiotherapy and immunotherapy resistance in tumors (dated by TCRdb to between 2021 and 2023). About the study as a whole: Cohort 1 received 0.5 Gy per fraction every 2 weeks, with a prescribed total PTV dose of 6.5 Gy. Cohort 2 received 1 Gy per fraction every two weeks, with a total of 13 Gy over 26 weeks. Nivolumab and ipilimumab were both given intravenously, with nivolumab at a 240 mg flat dose every two weeks and ipilimumab at 1 mg/kg every six weeks. Intravenous cyclophosphamide at 200 mg/m2 was administered every two weeks, one day ahead of each radiation and immunotherapy administration. Starting on cycle 1 day 1, patients took 300 mg of aspirin by mouth once daily for four cycles. Randomization of trial participants into treatment groups was not performed. The translational analysis covered eight patients: three from the first dose cohort and the first five from the second dose cohort.

This clonotype was observed at least ten times. It has no known antigen specificity. Per-nucleotide qualities are absent, and no much larger clonotype sits a single base away. First-strand cDNA was synthesized with Superscript III and a set of TRAV- and TRBV-specific primers, covering both TCRalpha and TCRbeta chains. TCRs were amplified for about 18 PCR cycles with Phusion, using a constant-region primer paired with the adapter attached to the V primers. Amplification of the isolated mRNA was done with the MessageAmp II aRNA Amplification Kit, which involved a roughly 17-hour in vitro transcription at 37 degrees C. mRNA for TCR sequencing was isolated with the Dynabeads mRNA DIRECT Purification Kit. A second approximately 25-cycle Phusion PCR added indexed Illumina adapters, and products were purified with AMPure XP beads. Deep sequencing of TCRalpha and TCRbeta libraries was performed on an Illumina MiniSeq instrument. The original pipeline was this. Custom Perl scripts were used to pool TCR sequences that encoded the same protein, to remove out-of-frame sequences, and to calculate the abundance of each clonotype. TCR sequences supported by only a single read were excluded from analysis. Among the metrics used to describe the repertoires were Shannon entropy, Gini index, clonality, richness, and the frequency of TCRs shared between repertoires. TCRdb ran its own pipeline on the public reads, namely fastp trimming at Q25 and MiXCR clone calling, and kept in-frame beta chains. Each record represents a unique CDR3 protein, reported with the most common genes and DNA among its rows. It is TCRdb's table, rather than the study itself, that gives the V and J calls and clone size. This sample is represented by 85,000 to 100,000 distinct CDR3 sequences; around 9.2% of them were singletons. The leading ten clones occupy more than 0.85% of the sample.

Including the terminal cysteine and phenylalanine, the CDR3 comprises 13 residues. Only CDR3 DNA remains: 39 bases, in frame from the first base. The germline V gene (reference sequence) supplies CDR1 GTSNPN and CDR2 SVGIG. This sample's time point label indicates: before trial treatment. The donors came from RACIN, which was a single-arm phase I dose-escalation trial that paired nivolumab and ipilimumab with aspirin, low-dose cyclophosphamide and low-dose radiotherapy. Eligible patients had advanced, TIL-negative solid tumors. The sequence links TRBV30 to TRBJ2-2, and TRBD1 may be the D gene, going by 5 matching bases. The input for sequencing was PBMCs, taken before treatment. The TCR sequence derives from a male donor with prostate cancer. CDR3 region: CGKQDANTGELFF. The DNA sequence follows: TGTGGAAAACAGGACGCGAACACCGGGGAGCTGTTTTTT.